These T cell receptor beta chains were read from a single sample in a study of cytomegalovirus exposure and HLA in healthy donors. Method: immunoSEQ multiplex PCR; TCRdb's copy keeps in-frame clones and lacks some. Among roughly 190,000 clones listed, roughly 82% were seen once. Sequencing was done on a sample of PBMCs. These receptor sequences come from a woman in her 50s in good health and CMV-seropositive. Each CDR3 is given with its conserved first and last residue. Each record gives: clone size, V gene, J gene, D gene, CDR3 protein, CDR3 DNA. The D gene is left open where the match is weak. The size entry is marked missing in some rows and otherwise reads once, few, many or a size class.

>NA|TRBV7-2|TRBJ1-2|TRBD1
CASSLGQGAFYGYTF
TGTGCCAGCAGCCTTGGACAGGGGGCCTTCTATGGCTACACCTTC
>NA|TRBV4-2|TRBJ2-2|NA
CASSQDLLAGELFF
TGTGCCAGCAGCCAAGATCTCCTAGCCGGGGAGCTGTTTTTT
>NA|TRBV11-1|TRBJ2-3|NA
CASSLSPLSGTDTQYF
TGTGCCAGCAGCCTTAGTCCCCTGTCAGGGACAGATACGCAGTATTTT
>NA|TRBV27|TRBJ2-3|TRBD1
CASSLTGQGITDTQYF
TGTGCCAGCAGTCTAACGGGACAGGGTATTACAGATACGCAGTATTTT
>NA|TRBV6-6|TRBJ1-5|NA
CASSSSGNNQPQHF
TGTGCCAGCAGCTCCTCAGGGAACAATCAGCCCCAGCATTTT
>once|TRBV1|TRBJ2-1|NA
CTSSLGGQGTYNEQFF
TGCACCAGCAGCCTAGGGGGACAGGGTACCTACAATGAGCAGTTCTTC
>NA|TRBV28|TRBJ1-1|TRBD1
CASSFSRRTGNLEAFF
TGTGCCAGCAGTTTCTCGCGAAGGACAGGGAACCTTGAAGCTTTCTTT
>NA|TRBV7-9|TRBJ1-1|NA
CSSSQAVNTEAFF
TGTTCCAGCAGCCAAGCGGTGAACACTGAAGCTTTCTTT
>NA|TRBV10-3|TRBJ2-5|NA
CAISESINSQETQYF
TGTGCCATCAGTGAGTCGATTAACTCCCAAGAGACCCAGTACTTC
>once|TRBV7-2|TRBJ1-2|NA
CASSLASAANYGYTF
TGTGCCAGCAGCTTAGCTTCAGCGGCTAACTATGGCTACACCTTC
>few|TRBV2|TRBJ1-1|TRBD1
CATDRGQDTEAFF
TGTGCCACCGACAGGGGGCAGGACACTGAAGCTTTCTTT
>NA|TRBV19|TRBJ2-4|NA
CASSMNRELAKNIQYF
TGTGCCAGTAGTATGAACCGGGAGCTCGCCAAAAACATTCAGTACTTC
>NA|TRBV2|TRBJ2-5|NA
CASILDSEVIKTQYF
TGTGCCAGCATTCTTGACAGTGAGGTAATAAAGACCCAGTACTTC
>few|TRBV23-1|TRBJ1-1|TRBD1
CASSQSGDRVTSEAFF
TGCGCCAGCAGTCAATCGGGTGACAGGGTGACGTCCGAAGCTTTCTTT
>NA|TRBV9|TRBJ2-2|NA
CASSSLGGSNTGELFF
TGTGCCAGCAGCAGCCTGGGGGGATCGAACACCGGGGAGCTGTTTTTT
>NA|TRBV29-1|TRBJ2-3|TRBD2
CSVRGGPSTDTQYF
TGCAGCGTTCGCGGGGGGCCTAGCACAGATACGCAGTATTTT
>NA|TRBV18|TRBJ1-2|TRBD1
CASSQNRGSGRDYGYTF
TGTGCCAGCTCCCAAAACAGGGGGTCGGGACGGGACTATGGCTACACCTTC
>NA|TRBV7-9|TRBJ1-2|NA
CASSSDRRLNYGYTF
TGTGCCAGCAGCTCTGACAGGCGACTTAACTATGGCTACACCTTC
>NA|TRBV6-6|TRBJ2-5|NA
CASSAEGTQYF
TGTGCCAGCAGTGCCGAGGGGACCCAGTACTTC
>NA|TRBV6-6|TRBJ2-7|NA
CASSPSGQPEQYF
TGTGCCAGCAGTCCTTCAGGTCAGCCCGAGCAGTACTTC
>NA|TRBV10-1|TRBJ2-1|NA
CASILGHLSSYNEQFF
TGCGCCAGCATCTTGGGGCATTTGAGCTCCTACAATGAGCAGTTCTTC
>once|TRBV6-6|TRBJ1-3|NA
CASKNQGNTIYF
TGTGCCAGCAAAAATCAGGGAAACACCATATATTTT
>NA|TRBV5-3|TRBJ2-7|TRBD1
CARSLGDRVNYEQYF
TGTGCCAGAAGCTTGGGCGACAGGGTAAACTACGAGCAGTACTTC
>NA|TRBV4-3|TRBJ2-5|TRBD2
CASSQDRGGTQYF
TGCGCCAGCAGCCAAGATCGGGGGGGGACCCAGTACTTC
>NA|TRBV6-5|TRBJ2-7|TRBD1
CASAQGAAYEQYF
TGTGCCAGCGCGCAGGGGGCGGCCTACGAGCAGTACTTC
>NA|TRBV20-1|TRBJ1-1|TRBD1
CSAGQGAEAFF
TGCAGTGCTGGACAGGGGGCTGAAGCTTTCTTT
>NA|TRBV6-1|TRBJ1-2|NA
CASSEKGRESDGYTF
TGTGCCAGCAGTGAAAAGGGCAGGGAAAGTGACGGCTACACCTTC
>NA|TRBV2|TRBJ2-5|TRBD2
CASRGEGLRETQYF
TGTGCCAGCAGGGGGGAGGGCTTGAGGGAGACCCAGTACTTC
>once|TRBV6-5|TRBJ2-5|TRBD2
CATSSSSGVETQYF
TGTGCCACCTCCTCTTCTAGCGGGGTGGAGACCCAGTACTTC
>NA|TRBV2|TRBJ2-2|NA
CASKLPGSSTGELFF
TGTGCCAGCAAACTGCCGGGGTCGAGCACCGGGGAGCTGTTTTTT
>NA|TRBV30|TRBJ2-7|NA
CAWGGSYEQYF
TGTGCCTGGGGGGGGAGCTACGAGCAGTACTTC
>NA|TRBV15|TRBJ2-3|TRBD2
CATSRPVWSGGTDTQYF
TGTGCCACCAGCAGGCCTGTTTGGAGCGGGGGCACAGATACGCAGTATTTT
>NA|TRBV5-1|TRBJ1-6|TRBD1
CASSLQDRGLNSPLHF
TGCGCCAGCAGCTTGCAAGACAGGGGTCTTAATTCACCCCTCCACTTT
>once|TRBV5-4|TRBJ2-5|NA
CASSLGGVGYQETQYF
TGTGCCAGCAGCTTGGGGGGGGTGGGGTACCAAGAGACCCAGTACTTC
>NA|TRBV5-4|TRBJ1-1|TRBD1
CASSLPTGGDTEAFF
TGTGCCAGCAGCTTACCGACAGGGGGGGACACTGAAGCTTTCTTT
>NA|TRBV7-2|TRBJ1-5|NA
CASSLRGNQPQHF
TGTGCCAGCAGCTTGCGCGGCAATCAGCCCCAGCATTTT
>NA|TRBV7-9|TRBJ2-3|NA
CSSRILTDTQYF
TGTTCCAGCAGGATTCTAACAGATACGCAGTATTTT
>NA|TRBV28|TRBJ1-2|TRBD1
CASRYRGTGVPNYGYTF
TGTGCCAGCAGATACCGCGGGACAGGGGTACCTAACTATGGCTACACCTTC
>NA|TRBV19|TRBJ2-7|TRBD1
CASSMAGTGTYEQYF
TGTGCCAGTAGTATGGCCGGGACAGGTACCTACGAGCAGTACTTC
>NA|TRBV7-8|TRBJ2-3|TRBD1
CASSPGTGWVFTDTQYF
TGTGCCAGCAGCCCCGGGACAGGGTGGGTTTTCACAGATACGCAGTATTTT
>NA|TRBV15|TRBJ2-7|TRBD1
CATTKLTGDHEQYF
TGTGCCACCACCAAACTGACAGGGGATCACGAGCAGTACTTC